These 11 T cell receptor beta chains originate from one sample sequenced in a study of cytomegalovirus exposure and HLA in healthy donors. Primers included in the PCR were 60 Vbeta and 13 Jbeta primers. Clones were sequenced by immunoSEQ multiplex PCR, and TCRdb holds only the in-frame ones, with some missing. The table includes approximately 110,000 clones, around 70% detected once. The sequenced sample was PBMCs. The receptors were sampled from a woman in her thirties or forties in good health and CMV-seropositive.

The rearrangement joins TRBV7-3 to TRBJ2-3; 8 bases fit TRBD1. The length of the CDR3 is 16 residues. Unmatched junction bases numbered 6, after V lost 2 bases and J lost 2 bases. Germline V CDR1 and CDR2: SGHTA, FQGTGA. The CDR3 loop reads CASSLGRDRLTDTQYF. The CDR3 nucleotides are TGTGCCAGCAGCTTAGGTCGGGACAGGCTCACAGATACGCAGTATTTT.

The sample holds a few counts of this clone. The rearrangement joins TRBV29-1 to TRBJ2-3; 8 nucleotides align to TRBD2. This CDR3 has 15 amino acids. The germline V gene has CDR1 SQVTM and CDR2 ANQGSEA. The trim removed 5 bases at V and 2 bases at J, leaving 9 bases unmatched. This CDR3 reads CSVPLAGGSTDTQYF. DNA for the CDR3: TGCAGCGTTCCCCTTGCGGGGGGCTCCACAGATACGCAGTATTTT.

The V call is TRBV6-5, the J call TRBJ1-5; no clear D gene. The CDR3 is made up of 12 amino acids. Trimming left V 5 bases short and J 4 bases short, with 6 bases between. CDR1 and CDR2 (germline): MNHEY, SVGAGI. CDR3 in DNA: TGTGCCAGCAGTCCCCATAATCAGCCCCAGCATTTT. It translates to CASSPHNQPQHF.

The chain recombines TRBV6-1 with TRBJ1-2, with 8 bases identical to TRBD1. Germline V CDR1 and CDR2: MNHNS, SASEGT. V lost 6 bases to trimming and J lost 5 bases; unmatched junction nucleotides: 5. This CDR3 region has 13 residues. The CDR3 reads CASRQGARYGYTF. Here the CDR3 DNA reads TGTGCCAGCAGGCAGGGGGCGCGGTATGGCTACACCTTC.

The chain's CDR3 is CASSFPGTPSSYNEQFF. The CDR3 region has the DNA TGCGCCAGCAGCTTCCCCGGGACACCTAGCTCCTACAATGAGCAGTTCTTC. The rearrangement links TRBV5-1 to TRBJ2-1, with D perhaps TRBD1 (6 bases). The CDR3 length is 17 residues. V lost 2 bases, J lost 0 bases, and 15 bases lay in between. Per germline, CDR1 SGHRS and CDR2 YFSETQ.

The chain combines TRBV7-8 with TRBJ2-3, with D unresolved. Germline CDR1 SGHVS, CDR2 FQNEAQ. V was cut by 5 bases and J by 0 bases, with 9 bases left in between. The CDR3 has 14 amino acids. The CDR3 coding sequence is TGTGCCAGCAGCGGTTCGACAAGCACAGATACGCAGTATTTT. Its protein product is CASSGSTSTDTQYF.

CDR3 sequence reads: CASSQVDRGLSGYTF. Written as DNA, the CDR3 is TGCGCCAGCAGCCAAGTTGACAGGGGATTAAGTGGCTACACCTTC. The chain links TRBV4-3 to TRBJ1-2; 8 bases fit TRBD1. With V trimmed by 1 base and J by 7 bases, 8 bases remained unmatched. Looked up from germline, CDR1 is LGHNA and CDR2 is YSLEER. The CDR3 runs to 15 residues.

The table lists this clone with a count of one. V and J are TRBV25-1 and TRBJ1-4, with 9 bases lining up with TRBD1. The CDR3 length is 14 residues. Per germline, CDR1 MGHDK and CDR2 SYGVNS. V dropped 5 bases and J dropped 8; count of bases not matched to a gene: 6. The chain's CDR3 is CASSNTGGVEKLFF. The CDR3 nucleotides read TGTGCCAGCAGTAATACAGGGGGCGTCGAAAAACTGTTTTTT.

The V call is TRBV15, the J call TRBJ2-5, with D maybe TRBD1 (6 bases). This CDR3 spans 13 amino acids. The germline CDR1 and CDR2 sequences are LNHNV and YYDKDF (reference sequence). Trimming took 3 bases from V and 5 from J, leaving 10 bases between them. The CDR3 sequence is CATSSRGPETQYF. The DNA of the CDR3 is TGTGCCACCAGCAGCAGGGGTCCGGAGACCCAGTACTTC.

The chain carries TRBV6-5 and TRBJ1-2, with a possible D match to TRBD1 (5 bases). The CDR3 is 15 residues long. Trimming cost V 2 bases and J 7 bases, with 17 bases left between them. Germline lookup yields CDR1 MNHEY and CDR2 SVGAGI. The CDR3 DNA sequence: TGTGCCAGCAGTTACGCTTGGGGGGACCCTCGTGGCTACACCTTC. As protein: CASSYAWGDPRGYTF.

This clone was counted only a few times. This rearrangement joins TRBV7-6 to TRBJ2-5; D may be TRBD1 (6 bases). Germline values: CDR1 SGHVS, CDR2 FNYEAQ. V lost 1 base and J lost 4, with 10 bases in between. The CDR3 runs 14 residues. The CDR3 DNA sequence: TGTGCCAGCAGCTTAGGGGGGCGCGGAGAGACCCAGTACTTC. It is translated as CASSLGGRGETQYF.